This passage covers 26 T cell receptor beta chains from one sample sequenced in a study of blood T cell repertoires in COVID-19. The table came from immunoSEQ multiplex PCR; TCRdb's copy has only in-frame clones and leaves some out. This sample has some 190,000 clones, with about 80% found just once. The sequenced sample was peripheral blood. Source of these receptors: a man in his sixties with acute or convalescent COVID-19.

The V call is TRBV4-3, the J call TRBJ2-7; 11 bases map to TRBD2. Germline V lookup: CDR1 LGHNA, CDR2 YSLEER. There are 19 residues in the CDR3. V was clipped by 1 base and J by 4 bases; unmatched bases: 15. The CDR3: CASSQGAGGSGGASYEQYF. CDR3 bases: TGCGCCAGCAGCCAAGGCGCGGGCGGTAGCGGGGGGGCCAGTTACGAGCAGTACTTC.

This chain connects TRBV4-2 to TRBJ2-7; D perhaps matches TRBD1 (5 bases). Germline-derived CDR1 and CDR2 are LGHNA and YNFKEQ. Trimming took 0 bases from V and 2 from J, leaving 8 bases between them. CDR3 length: 14 amino acids. The CDR3, as DNA: TGTGCCAGCAGCCAAGACCAGGGTACCTACGAGCAGTACTTC. Translation gives CASSQDQGTYEQYF.

The chain joins TRBV2 to TRBJ1-4; D remains ambiguous. The germline V and J ends were trimmed by 6 bases and 7 bases, with 15 bases remaining between them. This CDR3 contains 14 residues. Germline CDR1 and CDR2: SNHLY and FYNNEI. CDR3 loop: CASRLSSGAEKLFF. The CDR3 nucleotides read TGTGCCAGCAGATTATCTTCGGGTGCTGAAAAACTGTTTTTT.

This chain uses TRBV7-7 with TRBJ2-3; no clear D. V was cut by 5 bases and J by 4 bases, with 10 bases left in between. CDR1 is SSHAT and CDR2 is FNYEAQ in the germline V gene (reference sequence). The CDR3 sequence is 13 residues long. The DNA of the CDR3 is TGTGCCAGCAGCAGAATTCGGGCAGATACGCAGTATTTT. It is translated as CASSRIRADTQYF.

V and J are TRBV7-9 and TRBJ1-5; D is uncertain. From germline, CDR1 is SEHNR and CDR2 FQNEAQ (reference sequence). The V end lost 3 bases, the J end lost 5 bases, and 8 bases lay between the germline ends. The CDR3 has 13 amino acids. The chain's CDR3 is CASSLNLYQPQHF. CDR3 bases: TGTGCCAGCAGCTTGAATCTATATCAGCCCCAGCATTTT. The full variable domain, completed using reference TRBV7-9 and TRBJ1-5, is DTGVSQNPRHKITKRGQNVTFRCDPISEHNRLYWYRQTLGQGPEFLTYFQNEAQLEKSRLLSDRFSAERPKGSFSTLEIQRTEQGDSAMYLCASSLNLYQPQHFGDGTRLSIL.

V gene TRBV7-3 combines with J gene TRBJ2-1; possible D gene TRBD2, 5 bases. The CDR3 has 13 amino acids. Germline loops: CDR1 SGHTA, CDR2 FQGTGA. The V and J ends lost 4 bases and 10 bases respectively, with 14 bases between them. CDR3 residues: CASSSTSSSEQFF. CDR3 bases: TGTGCCAGCAGCTCCACTTCTAGCAGCGAGCAGTTCTTC.

The chain carries TRBV20-1 and TRBJ2-5; 15 bases line up with TRBD2. The J segment lost 5 bases and the V segment lost 6 bases, leaving 10 bases of the junction unmatched. Germline values: CDR1 DFQATT, CDR2 SNEGSKA (reference sequence). This CDR3 is 16 amino acids long. This CDR3 reads CSASGTSGRSEETQYF. The CDR3 DNA reads as TGCAGTGCAAGTGGGACTAGCGGGAGGAGTGAGGAGACCCAGTACTTC.

This clone was seen only a few times. V is TRBV9 and J is TRBJ2-3; TRBD2 matches at 8 bases. After removal of 0 bases from V and 1 base from J, the junction contained 4 bases not matched to a gene. Germline assignment: CDR1 SGDLS and CDR2 YYNGEE. This CDR3 has 16 amino acids. CDR3 sequence: CASSVEWRGGTDTQYF. The CDR3 DNA follows: TGTGCCAGCAGCGTAGAATGGCGGGGGGGCACAGATACGCAGTATTTT.

This clone was recorded once. The J gene is TRBJ1-5, the V gene TRBV5-1; 7 positions agree with TRBD1. CDR3 length: 15 residues. Trimming took 4 bases from V and 2 from J; bases not matched to a gene: 6. Germline lookup yields CDR1 SGHRS and CDR2 YFSETQ. As DNA, the CDR3 is TGCGCCAGCAGCCCTGGACAGGCAGGCAATCAGCCCCAGCATTTT. Translation gives CASSPGQAGNQPQHF.

This chain joins TRBV3-1 (or the pseudogene TRBV3-2) and TRBJ2-1, with TRBD2 matching 11 bases. With 4 bases clipped from V and 6 bases from J, the junction kept 8 bases outside the gene matches. The germline CDR1 and CDR2 sequences are LGHDT and YNNKEL (reference sequence). This CDR3 contains 16 residues. The CDR3 DNA follows: TGTGCCAGCAGCCCCCTCTTAGCGGGAGGGCGCAATGAGCAGTTCTTC. Its protein is CASSPLLAGGRNEQFF.

V gene TRBV7-8 combines with J gene TRBJ2-7; 12 positions match TRBD2. Germline V CDR1 and CDR2: SGHVS, FQNEAQ. V lost 0 bases to trimming and J lost 3 bases; unmatched junction nucleotides: 0. This CDR3 contains 15 residues. CDR3 loop: CASSLATSGSYEQYF. The CDR3 nucleotides are TGTGCCAGCAGCTTAGCGACTAGCGGGAGCTACGAGCAGTACTTC.

The V call is TRBV30, the J call TRBJ1-2; TRBD1 is a possible D gene (5 bases). V shed 4 bases and J shed 4 bases, with 13 bases lying between them. Germline assignment: CDR1 GTSNPN and CDR2 SVGIG (reference sequence). The CDR3 consists of 13 residues. CDR3 residues: CAWTIGAIYGYTF. The CDR3 coding sequence is TGTGCCTGGACGATTGGGGCAATCTATGGCTACACCTTC.

This clone was found a few times. The gene calls are TRBV12-3 or TRBV12-4 and TRBJ1-1; D uncertain. The ends were cut back, 8 bases at V and 7 bases at J, with 17 bases in the middle. This CDR3 is built from 13 residues. The CDR3 sequence is CASVPSRGGEAFF. CDR3 coding DNA: TGTGCCAGCGTACCGTCCCGGGGTGGTGAAGCTTTCTTT.

The chain combines TRBV29-1 with TRBJ2-7, with D possibly matching TRBD1 (6 bases). The CDR3 length is 12 residues. From germline, CDR1 is SQVTM and CDR2 ANQGSEA. V was clipped by 7 bases and J by 1 base, with 11 bases between them. The CDR3 DNA reads as TGCAGCGGGACAGTGTCTTCCTACGAGCAGTACTTC. Its translation: CSGTVSSYEQYF.

This chain connects TRBV11-2 to TRBJ2-3, with D possibly being TRBD2 (5 bases). The CDR3 runs 18 residues. Trimming left V 0 bases short and J 0 bases short, with 16 bases between. From germline, CDR1 is SGHAT and CDR2 FQNNGV. Here the CDR3 reads CASSLDGRGLTSTDTQYF. The DNA of the CDR3 is TGTGCCAGCAGCTTAGATGGTCGGGGATTGACTAGCACAGATACGCAGTATTTT.

The chain couples TRBV7-3 to TRBJ2-1, with D perhaps matching TRBD2 (7 bases). There are 15 residues in the CDR3. Deletions cut 4 bases from V and 4 bases from J, with 14 bases between. Germline CDR1 and CDR2: SGHTA and FQGTGA. The CDR3 nucleotides are TGTGCCAGCAGCTCTCGGGGGGCTGGTTACAATGAGCAGTTCTTC. Translating gives CASSSRGAGYNEQFF.

This clone was counted between two and nine times. This chain uses TRBV2 with TRBJ2-1; TRBD1 aligns across 7 bases. This CDR3 contains 14 residues. In germline, CDR1 is SNHLY, CDR2 FYNNEI. With V trimmed by 4 bases and J by 8 bases, 8 bases remained unmatched. The CDR3 region has the DNA TGTGCCAGCAGTGCCGGGACAGCGGTTGATGAGCAGTTCTTC. This codes for CASSAGTAVDEQFF.

A single count supports this clone. In the same sample, other DNA sequences code for this CDR3. CDR3 sequence (DNA): TGTGCCAGCAATAGACTAGCGGGAGTCTTTGGCAATGAGCAGTTCTTC. It encodes CASNRLAGVFGNEQFF. The chain recombines TRBV27 with TRBJ2-1; TRBD2 aligns across 12 bases. CDR1 and CDR2 (germline): MNHEY, SMNVEV (reference sequence). The V segment lost 7 bases and the J segment 6 bases; nucleotides outside the gene matches: 10. The CDR3 runs to 16 residues.

CDR3 DNA sequence: TGTGCCAGCAACCCCCTTAGAGCGGGGGGGCAATACAATGAGCAGTTCTTC. This codes for CASNPLRAGGQYNEQFF. The V and J genes are TRBV18 and TRBJ2-1; 10 positions match TRBD2. Germline values: CDR1 KGHSH, CDR2 LQKENI. The CDR3 is 17 residues long. The junction had 14 bases not matched to a gene; V was cut back by 8 bases and J by 4 bases.

CDR3 residues: CASSLGTVNNEQFF. DNA for the CDR3: TGTGCCAGCAGCCTCGGGACTGTTAACAATGAGCAGTTCTTC. The rearrangement joins TRBV7-9 to TRBJ2-1; D perhaps matches TRBD2 (6 bases). The V and J ends lost 5 bases and 5 bases respectively, with 13 bases between them. Germline CDR1 reads SEHNR; CDR2 reads FQNEAQ (reference sequence). This CDR3 spans 14 amino acids.

This clone is a singleton in its sample. The DNA of the CDR3 is TGTGCCAGCAGCCGACAGGGTTTTGAAGACACCATATATTTT. Translated: CASSRQGFEDTIYF. The chain is built from TRBV3-1 (or the pseudogene TRBV3-2) and TRBJ1-3; 7 bases match TRBD1. CDR1 and CDR2 from the germline V gene are LGHDT and YNNKEL (reference sequence). CDR3 length equals 14 residues. After removal of 4 bases from V and 8 bases from J, the junction contained 8 bases not matched to a gene.

The chain has TRBV7-3 and TRBJ1-1, with TRBD1 matching 8 bases. The V gene end was trimmed by 5 bases and the J gene end by 4 bases; junction bases not matched to a gene: 6. The CDR3 has 14 amino acids. The germline gives CDR1 SGHTA, CDR2 FQGTGA. The CDR3 sequence: CASSAQGVSTEAFF. As DNA, the CDR3 is TGTGCCAGCAGCGCACAGGGGGTGTCCACTGAAGCTTTCTTT.

The rearrangement links TRBV9 to TRBJ2-4; tentative D call: TRBD2 (7 bases). The length of the CDR3 is 17 residues. The germline V gene has CDR1 SGDLS and CDR2 YYNGEE. V was cut by 2 bases and J by 7 bases, with 22 bases left in between. In nucleotides, the CDR3 is TGTGCCAGCAGCGTGACTACGGGGGGCGGCCGGGACAACATTCAGTACTTC. Its translation: CASSVTTGGGRDNIQYF. The variable domain in full, with the rest retrieved from reference TRBV9 and TRBJ2-4, is DSGVTQTPKHLITATGQRVTLRCSPRSGDLSVYWYQQSLDQGLQFLIQYYNGEERAKGNILERFSAQQFPDLHSELNLSSLELGDSALYFCASSVTTGGGRDNIQYFGAGTRLSVL.

This clone was seen repeatedly, ten times or more. The gene calls are TRBV10-3 and TRBJ1-1; TRBD1 matches at 7 bases. Germline V gene data show CDR1 as ENHRY and CDR2 as SYGVKD. Trimming at V came to 8 bases and at J to 5 bases, leaving 8 bases not matched to a gene. CDR3 length: 13 amino acids. DNA for the CDR3: TGTGCCATCTCACGACAGGGAGAAACTGAAGCTTTCTTT. This codes for CAISRQGETEAFF.

J is TRBJ2-7 and V is TRBV19, with D perhaps TRBD2 (5 bases). This CDR3 has 13 amino acids. The ends were cut back, 10 bases at V and 0 bases at J, with 13 bases in the middle. Germline V CDR1 and CDR2: LNHDA, SQIVND (reference sequence). CDR3 coding DNA: TGTGCCACCGGGGAAAATTACTCCTACGAGCAGTACTTC. Translated, it gives CATGENYSYEQYF.

Only one count was recorded for this clone. The chain recombines TRBV28 with TRBJ2-2; D remains ambiguous. Trimming left V 2 bases short and J 1 base short, with 8 bases between. The CDR3 is 15 residues long. Germline V gene data show CDR1 as MDHEN and CDR2 as SYDVKM. For the CDR3, the DNA is TGTGCCAGCAGTTTAGCAGGTTTGAACACCGGGGAGCTGTTTTTT. Protein: CASSLAGLNTGELFF.